Below are 17 T cell receptor beta chains sequenced from a single sample in a study of T cell changes during pregnancy in multiple sclerosis (dated by TCRdb to between 2017 and 2020). The receptor library was made with the immunoSEQ multiplex PCR assay. This is the immuneACCESS table as TCRdb keeps it, with only in-frame sequences that have V and J called. A part of the clones is gone; compared with another copy, unresolved V genes explain less than half, and the rest is unexplained. Across this sample there are approximately 66,000 clones, with 85% to 95% seen only once. The ten largest make up around 2% of the sample. The sample in question was peripheral blood, obtained in the third trimester of pregnancy. The source of these receptors is a female donor in good health, enrolled as a control in a pregnancy study.

This clone has only one observation. The V call is TRBV4-3, the J call TRBJ2-5, with 10 bases aligning to TRBD1. CDR3 size: 19 residues. V lost 0 bases, J lost 5 bases, and 15 bases stayed unmatched. Germline V gene lookup returns CDR1 LGHNA and CDR2 YSLEER. The CDR3 DNA reads as TGCGCCAGCAGCCAAGAATACTGGGGGCGGACAGGGGGAGCTGAGACCCAGTACTTC. Protein product: CASSQEYWGRTGGAETQYF.

A note on this clone: Germline is not matched at one junction end, which may reflect a read error. This rearrangement joins TRBV13 to TRBJ1-4, with TRBD1 matching over 7 bases. The CDR3 loop spans 12 amino acids. Germline CDR1 reads PRHDT; CDR2 reads FYEKMQ (reference sequence). The CDR3 bases are TGTGCCAGCAGCTCGACCCCGGGACAGTTGGTTTTT. Protein product: CASSSTPGQLVF.

This clone is a singleton in its sample. This chain connects TRBV27 to TRBJ1-1, with D perhaps matching TRBD1 (6 bases). Germline values: CDR1 MNHEY, CDR2 SMNVEV (reference sequence). Between the trimmed V and J ends, which lost 4 bases and 7 bases, there was a span of 10 bases. This CDR3 is built from 12 residues. The CDR3 loop reads CASSSQGGEAFF. The CDR3 nucleotides are TGTGCCAGCAGTTCACAAGGGGGTGAAGCTTTCTTT.

V and J are TRBV7-8 and TRBJ2-1; TRBD2 matches at 9 bases. Germline-derived CDR1 and CDR2 are SGHVS and FQNEAQ. The length of the CDR3 is 16 residues. The V and J ends lost 1 base and 13 bases, in that order; junction bases with no gene match: 14. CDR3 loop: CASSLGWASGKDHQFF. CDR3 nucleotide sequence: TGTGCCAGCAGCTTAGGGTGGGCTAGCGGGAAGGATCACCAGTTCTTC.

This chain joins TRBV6-1 and TRBJ1-1; 7 bases fit TRBD1. The CDR3 runs 21 residues. The trim removed 0 bases at V and 4 bases at J, leaving 23 bases unmatched. Germline loops: CDR1 MNHNS, CDR2 SASEGT. The CDR3 sequence: CASSEALPWRQGGEKSTEAFF. Here the CDR3 DNA reads TGTGCCAGCAGTGAAGCGTTACCTTGGAGACAGGGTGGGGAAAAGTCCACTGAAGCTTTCTTT.

CDR3 coding DNA: TGTGCCAGCAGCTTAGTTTCAGGGCGGGGCTACACCTTC. Amino acids: CASSLVSGRGYTF. J is TRBJ1-2 and V is TRBV11-2, with TRBD1 as a possible D gene (5 bases). The CDR3 loop spans 13 amino acids. With 1 base removed from V and 8 bases from J, the gap between germline ends came to 11 bases. Germline CDR1 is SGHAT and CDR2 is FQNNGV.

The gene calls are TRBV18 and TRBJ1-3, with D perhaps matching TRBD1 (6 bases). There are 16 residues in the CDR3. Trimming left V 3 bases short and J 0 bases short, with 12 bases between. Germline loops: CDR1 KGHSH, CDR2 LQKENI. CDR3 bases: TGTGCCAGCTCACCGCTGGACAGCAGCTCTGGAAACACCATATATTTT. This translates into CASSPLDSSSGNTIYF.

The chain combines TRBV7-3 with TRBJ2-1; maybe TRBD2 (5 bases). V was shortened by 1 base and J by 7 bases, with 14 bases between the two germline ends. The CDR3 covers 15 residues. Germline CDR1 reads SGHTA; CDR2 reads FQGTGA. The CDR3 loop is CASSLNYGVRNEQFF. The CDR3 DNA is TGTGCCAGCAGCTTAAACTACGGGGTTCGGAATGAGCAGTTCTTC.

The V call is TRBV30, the J call TRBJ1-5; TRBD1 aligns across 9 bases. Germline V gives CDR1 GTSNPN, CDR2 SVGIG (reference sequence). The length of the CDR3 is 13 residues. Trimming cost V 4 bases and J 4 bases; bases outside gene matches: 2. The CDR3, as DNA: TGTGCCTGGACGGGACAGGGAAATCAGCCCCAGCATTTT. This encodes CAWTGQGNQPQHF.

The chain links TRBV15 to TRBJ2-1; 9 bases map to TRBD1. The trim removed 9 bases at V and 3 bases at J, leaving 3 bases unmatched. The CDR3 loop spans 13 amino acids. The germline V gene encodes CDR1 LNHNV and CDR2 YYDKDF (reference sequence). The CDR3 protein is CATRQGVYNEQFF. The CDR3 DNA reads as TGTGCCACTCGACAGGGGGTCTACAATGAGCAGTTCTTC. Looking up the rest from reference TRBV15 and TRBJ2-1 gives the full variable domain: DAMVIQNPRYQVTQFGKPVTLSCSQTLNHNVMYWYQQKSSQAPKLLFHYYDKDFNNEADTPDNFQSRRPNTSFCFLDIRSPGLGDTAMYLCATRQGVYNEQFFGPGTRLTVL.

Written as DNA, the CDR3 is TGTGCCAGCAGTTTTGAGAACACCATATATTTT. Residues: CASSFENTIYF. The chain carries TRBV28 and TRBJ1-3; the D is unclear. This CDR3 contains 11 residues. The germline CDR1 and CDR2 sequences are MDHEN and SYDVKM. Between the trimmed V and J ends, which lost 3 bases and 7 bases, there was a span of 4 bases.

The chain couples TRBV27 to TRBJ2-7, with TRBD2 matching 9 bases. Germline CDR1 reads MNHEY; CDR2 reads SMNVEV (reference sequence). This CDR3 has 14 residues. With 6 bases clipped from V and 4 bases from J, the junction kept 7 bases outside the gene matches. This CDR3 is CASSPGTSKYEQYF. The CDR3 DNA reads TGTGCCAGCAGCCCCGGGACTAGCAAATACGAGCAGTACTTC.

This clone appeared once. V is TRBV6-6 and J is TRBJ2-1, with D possibly TRBD2 on 5 matching bases. Trimming took off 3 bases at V and 12 bases at J, with 12 bases between the two ends. CDR1 MNHNY and CDR2 SVGAGI come from the germline V gene (reference sequence). CDR3 length equals 12 residues. The CDR3 DNA reads as TGTGCCAGCAGTTATTTCGGAGAGGGGCAGTTCTTC. Translating it yields CASSYFGEGQFF.

This clone is a singleton in its sample. The V call is TRBV6-6, the J call TRBJ2-1, with D tentatively TRBD2 (6 bases). This CDR3 region has 14 residues. With 8 bases removed from V and 8 bases from J, the gap between germline ends came to 19 bases. CDR1 and CDR2 (germline): MNHNY, SVGAGI (reference sequence). CDR3 sequence reads: CASGGEPRGHEQFF. The CDR3 coding sequence is TGTGCCAGCGGCGGGGAACCTAGAGGGCATGAGCAGTTCTTC.

V gene TRBV6-4 combines with J gene TRBJ2-1; TRBD1 is a possible D gene (5 bases). V lost 1 base and J lost 8, with 9 bases in between. The germline V gene has CDR1 MRHNA and CDR2 SNTAGT. The CDR3 contains 13 residues. In DNA form, the CDR3 reads TGTGCCAGCAGTGACTTCCAGGGATATGAGCAGTTCTTC. This encodes CASSDFQGYEQFF.

The chain combines TRBV5-4 with TRBJ2-2; 9 bases are shared with TRBD2. The germline CDR1 and CDR2 sequences are SGHNT and YYREEE (reference sequence). This CDR3 is 15 amino acids long. Trimming at V came to 4 bases and at J to 5 bases, leaving 6 bases not matched to a gene. For the CDR3, the DNA is TGTGCCAGCAGCCCAGCGGGAGGATGGACCGGGGAGCTGTTTTTT. It yields the protein CASSPAGGWTGELFF.

The V and J genes are TRBV2 and TRBJ1-1; D is perhaps TRBD1 (6 bases). V shed 6 bases and J shed 5 bases, with 13 bases lying between them. CDR1 SNHLY and CDR2 FYNNEI come from the germline V gene. This CDR3 comprises 13 residues. The CDR3 loop is CASRREGGTEAFF. The CDR3 DNA reads as TGTGCCAGCAGGAGGGAGGGGGGTACTGAAGCTTTCTTT.